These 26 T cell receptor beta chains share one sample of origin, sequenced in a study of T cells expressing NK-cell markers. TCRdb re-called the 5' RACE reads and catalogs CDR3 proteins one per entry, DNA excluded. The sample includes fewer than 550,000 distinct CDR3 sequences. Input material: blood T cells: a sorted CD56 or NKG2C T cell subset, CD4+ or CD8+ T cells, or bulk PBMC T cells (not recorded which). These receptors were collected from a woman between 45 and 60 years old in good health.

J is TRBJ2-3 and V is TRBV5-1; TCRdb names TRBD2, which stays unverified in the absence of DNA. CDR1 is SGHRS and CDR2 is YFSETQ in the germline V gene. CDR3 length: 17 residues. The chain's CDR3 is CASSPSAAGGSVDTQYF.

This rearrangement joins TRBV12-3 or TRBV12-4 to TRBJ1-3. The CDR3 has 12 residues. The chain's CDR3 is CASTRGQSSIYF.

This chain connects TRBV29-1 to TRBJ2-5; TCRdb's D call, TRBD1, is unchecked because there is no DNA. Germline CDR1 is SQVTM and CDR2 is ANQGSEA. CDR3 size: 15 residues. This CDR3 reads CSVEAAQGGGETQYF.

The CDR3 loop reads CASSVQSGLAGVETQYF. This sequence joins TRBV7-6 and TRBJ2-5; with no DNA, the TCRdb D assignment of TRBD2 cannot be verified. CDR3 length: 17 residues. In germline, CDR1 is SGHVS, CDR2 FNYEAQ.

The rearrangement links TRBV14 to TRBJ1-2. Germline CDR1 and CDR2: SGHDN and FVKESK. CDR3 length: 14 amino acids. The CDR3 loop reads CASSQQGLLYGYTF.

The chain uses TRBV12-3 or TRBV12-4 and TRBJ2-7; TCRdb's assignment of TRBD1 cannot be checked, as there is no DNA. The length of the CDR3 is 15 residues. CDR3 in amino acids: CASAKFVESGYEQYF.

Here the CDR3 reads CATRGGALNTEAFF. This chain links TRBV24-1 with TRBJ1-1. Looked up from germline, CDR1 is KGHDR and CDR2 is SFDVKD. The CDR3 runs 14 residues.

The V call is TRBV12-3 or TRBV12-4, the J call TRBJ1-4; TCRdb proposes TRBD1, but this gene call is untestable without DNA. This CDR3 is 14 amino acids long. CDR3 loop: CASSRVPRDEKLFF.

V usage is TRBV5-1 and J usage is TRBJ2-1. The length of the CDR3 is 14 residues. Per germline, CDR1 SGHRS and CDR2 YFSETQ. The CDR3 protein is CASSLALLYNEQFF.

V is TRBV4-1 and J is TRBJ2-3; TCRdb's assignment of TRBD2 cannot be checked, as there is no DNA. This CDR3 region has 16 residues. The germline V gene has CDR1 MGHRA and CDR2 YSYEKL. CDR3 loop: CASSQGTSGETDTQYF.

This CDR3 is CASSTRLVRTGELFF. The rearrangement joins TRBV12-3 or TRBV12-4 to TRBJ2-2; TCRdb selects TRBD2, and the lack of DNA leaves this call unchecked. The CDR3 contains 15 residues.

The CDR3 is CASSLRQTNTGELFF. The rearrangement uses TRBV5-1 and TRBJ2-2; the TCRdb call, TRBD1, lacks DNA for checking. Germline CDR1 is SGHRS and CDR2 is YFSETQ. This CDR3 contains 15 residues.

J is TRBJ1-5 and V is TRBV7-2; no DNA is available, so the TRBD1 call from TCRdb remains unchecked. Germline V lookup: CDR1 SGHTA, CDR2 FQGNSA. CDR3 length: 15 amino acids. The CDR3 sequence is CASSLNWDPNQPQHF.

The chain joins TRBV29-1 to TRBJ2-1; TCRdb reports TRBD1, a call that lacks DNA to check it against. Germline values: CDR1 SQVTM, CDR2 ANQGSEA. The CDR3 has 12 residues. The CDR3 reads CSGDPGQRKQFF.

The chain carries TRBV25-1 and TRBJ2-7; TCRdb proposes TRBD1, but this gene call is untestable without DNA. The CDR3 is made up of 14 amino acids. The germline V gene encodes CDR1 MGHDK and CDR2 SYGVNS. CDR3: CASSESGDSYEQYF.

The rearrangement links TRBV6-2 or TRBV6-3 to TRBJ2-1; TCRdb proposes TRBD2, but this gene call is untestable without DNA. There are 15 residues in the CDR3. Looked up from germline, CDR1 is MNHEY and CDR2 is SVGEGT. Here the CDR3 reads CASSRGLADYNEQFF.

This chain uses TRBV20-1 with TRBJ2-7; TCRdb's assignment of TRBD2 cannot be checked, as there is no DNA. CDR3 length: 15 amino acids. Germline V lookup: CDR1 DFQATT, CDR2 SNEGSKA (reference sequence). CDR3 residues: CSATPWRADSYEQYF.

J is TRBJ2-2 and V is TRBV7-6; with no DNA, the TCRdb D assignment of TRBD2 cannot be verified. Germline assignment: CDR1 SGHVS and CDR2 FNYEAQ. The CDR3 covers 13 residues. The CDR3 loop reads CASIRGGTGELFF.

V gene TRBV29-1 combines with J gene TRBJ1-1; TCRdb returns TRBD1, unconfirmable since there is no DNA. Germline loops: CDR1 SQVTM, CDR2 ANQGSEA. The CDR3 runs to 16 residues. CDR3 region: CSALQGRGTRGTEAFF.

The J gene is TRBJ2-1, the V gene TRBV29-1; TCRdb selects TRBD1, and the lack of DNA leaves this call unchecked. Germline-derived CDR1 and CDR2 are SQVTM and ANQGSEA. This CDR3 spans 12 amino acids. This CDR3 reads CSVEEGPREQFF.

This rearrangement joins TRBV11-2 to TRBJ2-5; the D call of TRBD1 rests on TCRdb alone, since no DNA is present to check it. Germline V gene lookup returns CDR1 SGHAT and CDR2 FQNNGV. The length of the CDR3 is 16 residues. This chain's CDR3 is CASSLDRRDRGETQYF.

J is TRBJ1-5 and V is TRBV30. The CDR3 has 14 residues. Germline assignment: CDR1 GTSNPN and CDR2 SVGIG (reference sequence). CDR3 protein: CAWTSRSSNQPQHF. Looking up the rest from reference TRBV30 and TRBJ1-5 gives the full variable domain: SQTIHQWPATLVQPVGSPLSLECTVEGTSNPNLYWYRQAAGRGLQLLFYSVGIGQISSEVPQNLSASRPQDRQFILSSKKLLLSDSGFYLCAWTSRSSNQPQHFGDGTRLSIL.

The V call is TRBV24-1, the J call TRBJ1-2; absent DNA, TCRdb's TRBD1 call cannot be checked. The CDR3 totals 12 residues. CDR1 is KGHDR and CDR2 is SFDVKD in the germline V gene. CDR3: CATSGLGTDYTF.

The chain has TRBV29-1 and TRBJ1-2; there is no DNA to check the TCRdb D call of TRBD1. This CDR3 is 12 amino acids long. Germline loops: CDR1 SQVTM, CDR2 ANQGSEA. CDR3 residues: CSVEKGFRGYTF.

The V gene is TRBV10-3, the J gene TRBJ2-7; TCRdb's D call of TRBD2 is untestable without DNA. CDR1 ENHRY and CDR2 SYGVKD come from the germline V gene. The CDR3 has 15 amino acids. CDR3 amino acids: CAISPGVAGAYEQYF.

The CDR3: CASSLRQTQRSINQPQHF. This chain uses TRBV12-3 or TRBV12-4 with TRBJ1-5. The CDR3 totals 18 residues.